This T cell receptor beta chain was sequenced for a study of cytomegalovirus exposure and HLA in healthy donors. Details on this clone: Its antigen remains unknown.

Study results and limitations: TCR beta chains numbering under 200 were designated cytomegalovirus-associated.

CDR1 is MGHRA, CDR2 YSYEKL, per germline. V lost 1 base, J lost 1 base, and 2 bases stayed unmatched. The CDR3 sequence is 15 residues long. Here immunoSEQ multiplex PCR was the method, and the copy in TCRdb shows in-frame clones only, minus some. The sample carries 250,000 to 400,000 clones, 88% recorded once. The receptor was isolated from a young man in good health and CMV-seronegative. The chain recombines TRBV4-1 with TRBJ2-5; 8 nucleotides agree with TRBD1. Sequencing was done on a sample of PBMCs. CDR3 coding DNA: TGCGCCAGCAGCCAAGGGGACAGGTCCCAAGAGACCCAGTACTTC. Translated, it gives CASSQGDRSQETQYF.